Presented here are 23 T cell receptor beta chains from one specimen sequenced in a study of blood T cell repertoires in COVID-19. Clones were sequenced by immunoSEQ multiplex PCR, and TCRdb holds only the in-frame ones, with some missing. The sample yields about 150,000 clones, 80% to 90% seen once. The sequenced sample consisted of peripheral blood. The receptor set was obtained from a middle-aged woman with acute or convalescent COVID-19.

The chain combines TRBV7-9 with TRBJ1-1; D is unclear. In germline, CDR1 is SEHNR, CDR2 FQNEAQ (reference sequence). The CDR3 is made up of 16 amino acids. Trimming took 4 bases from V and 5 from J, leaving 20 bases between them. Here the CDR3 DNA reads TGTGCCAGCAGCTATCCACAATTCAAGGACTTAACTGAAGCTTTCTTT. Its protein is CASSYPQFKDLTEAFF.

This chain links TRBV9 with TRBJ2-1; D is perhaps TRBD2 (5 bases). Trimming took off 0 bases at V and 1 base at J, with 20 bases between the two ends. This CDR3 spans 19 amino acids. Germline V gene data show CDR1 as SGDLS and CDR2 as YYNGEE. CDR3 amino acids: CASSVAGGPSDLSYNEQFF. CDR3 DNA sequence: TGTGCCAGCAGCGTAGCTGGCGGGCCCTCAGACCTTTCCTACAATGAGCAGTTCTTC.

V usage is TRBV9 and J usage is TRBJ2-7; 9 bases align to TRBD2. The CDR3 has 14 amino acids. Germline CDR1 SGDLS, CDR2 YYNGEE. With 7 bases clipped from V and 1 base from J, the junction kept 6 bases outside the gene matches. The CDR3 loop is CASAGTSKSYEQYF. CDR3 coding DNA: TGTGCCAGCGCCGGGACTAGCAAGTCCTACGAGCAGTACTTC.

A single count supports this clone. The chain is built from TRBV19 and TRBJ2-1, with D possibly TRBD2 on 5 matching bases. The CDR3 has 13 amino acids. CDR1 is LNHDA and CDR2 is SQIVND in the germline V gene (reference sequence). Trimming shortened V by 2 bases and J by 5 bases, and 7 bases separated the two germline ends. The CDR3 is CASSINGNNEQFF. For the CDR3, the DNA is TGTGCCAGTAGTATAAACGGGAACAATGAGCAGTTCTTC.

The CDR3 loop reads CASSLELTGFEQYF. The CDR3 DNA follows: TGCGCCAGCAGCTTGGAACTGACAGGGTTCGAGCAGTACTTC. The chain uses TRBV5-1 and TRBJ2-7, with 7 positions matching TRBD1. CDR3 length: 14 amino acids. After removal of 0 bases from V and 6 bases from J, the junction contained 6 bases not matched to a gene. The germline gives CDR1 SGHRS, CDR2 YFSETQ.

The V gene is TRBV24-1, the J gene TRBJ2-3; D is uncertain. Trimming removed 4 bases at V and 1 base at J, with 5 bases between. This CDR3 region has 13 residues. Germline CDR1 reads KGHDR; CDR2 reads SFDVKD. The DNA of the CDR3 is TGTGCCACCAGTGACCCCGGCACAGATACGCAGTATTTT. This translates into CATSDPGTDTQYF.

This sequence joins TRBV18 and TRBJ2-7; the match to TRBD1 covers 8 bases. The junction had 9 bases not matched to a gene; V was cut back by 10 bases and J by 7 bases. Germline V gene data show CDR1 as KGHSH and CDR2 as LQKENI. This CDR3 spans 12 amino acids. The CDR3 DNA follows: TGTGCCACCACTACAGGGGGAAGTGAGCAGTACTTC. As protein: CATTTGGSEQYF.

CDR3 nucleotides: TGCAGCGTTCAGTTCAGCGACCGCTATGGCTACACCTTC. Encoded protein: CSVQFSDRYGYTF. The chain has TRBV29-1 and TRBJ1-2; D ambiguous. V lost 5 bases and J 4 bases, leaving 14 bases between the germline ends. CDR3 size: 13 residues. Looked up from germline, CDR1 is SQVTM and CDR2 is ANQGSEA.

The chain links TRBV6-5 to TRBJ1-2; TRBD1 matches at 9 bases. Germline V CDR1 and CDR2: MNHEY, SVGAGI. The CDR3 length is 15 residues. The V gene end was trimmed by 5 bases and the J gene end by 3 bases; junction bases not matched to a gene: 7. DNA of the CDR3: TGTGCCAGCAGTCCCCCGGGACAGGGCCACTATGGCTACACCTTC. As protein: CASSPPGQGHYGYTF.

This clone was observed a handful of times. The chain recombines TRBV28 with TRBJ1-1; D unresolved. The germline V gene has CDR1 MDHEN and CDR2 SYDVKM. This CDR3 comprises 14 residues. V was pared by 2 bases and J by 0 bases, with 7 bases between. The DNA of the CDR3 is TGTGCCAGCAGTTTAACACATTTGAACACTGAAGCTTTCTTT. It translates to CASSLTHLNTEAFF.

The chain carries TRBV7-9 and TRBJ2-7; D is perhaps TRBD2 (6 bases). This CDR3 has 14 amino acids. CDR1 is SEHNR and CDR2 is FQNEAQ in the germline V gene (reference sequence). Trimming removed 5 bases at V and 0 bases at J, with 11 bases between. The CDR3 is CASSESGLSYEQYF. DNA of the CDR3: TGTGCCAGCAGCGAAAGCGGGCTCTCCTACGAGCAGTACTTC.

The rearrangement joins TRBV7-6 to TRBJ2-7, with a weak D call TRBD2 (7 bases). V dropped 1 base and J dropped 3 bases, with 16 bases sitting between them. Germline V gene lookup returns CDR1 SGHVS and CDR2 FNYEAQ. This CDR3 spans 16 amino acids. The CDR3 DNA follows: TGTGCCAGCAGCTTAGGGGTGCGGGGGCCGAACTACGAGCAGTACTTC. It specifies CASSLGVRGPNYEQYF.

The rearrangement links TRBV2 to TRBJ1-2; TRBD1 matches 8 bases. Trimming at V came to 2 bases and at J to 7 bases, leaving 6 bases not matched to a gene. This CDR3 comprises 14 residues. Germline CDR1 is SNHLY and CDR2 is FYNNEI. CDR3 nucleotide sequence: TGTGCCAGCAGTGAAAGCAGGGGGCGCGGTGGCTACACCTTC. Protein: CASSESRGRGGYTF. Full variable domain (rest looked up from reference TRBV2 and TRBJ1-2): EPEVTQTPSHQVTQMGQEVILRCVPISNHLYFYWYRQILGQKVEFLVSFYNNEISEKSEIFDDQFSVERPDGSNFTLKIRSTKLEDSAMYFCASSESRGRGGYTFGSGTRLTVV.

In this sample, this clone turned up once. This chain connects TRBV29-1 to TRBJ2-2; TRBD1 agrees at 10 bases. Germline assignment: CDR1 SQVTM and CDR2 ANQGSEA. The CDR3 has 14 amino acids. J was trimmed by 5 bases and V by 6 bases; bases with no gene match: 6. The CDR3 DNA sequence: TGCAGCGTGGGACAGGGGATCCTGACCGGGGAGCTGTTTTTT. It encodes CSVGQGILTGELFF.

This sequence joins TRBV27 and TRBJ2-1; D possibly corresponds to TRBD2 (6 bases). CDR1 is MNHEY, CDR2 SMNVEV, per germline (reference sequence). V lost 3 bases, J lost 2 bases, and 14 bases lay in between. There are 16 residues in the CDR3. The CDR3 here is CASSFNGGLAYNEQFF. In DNA form, the CDR3 reads TGTGCCAGCAGTTTTAACGGGGGACTGGCCTACAATGAGCAGTTCTTC.

The chain combines TRBV7-9 with TRBJ2-7, with D perhaps TRBD1 (6 bases). The V gene's germline CDR1 is SEHNR and CDR2 FQNEAQ (reference sequence). With 1 base removed from V and 6 bases from J, the gap between germline ends came to 10 bases. The CDR3 has 13 amino acids. The CDR3, as DNA: TGTGCCAGCAGCTTAGTACTAGGGGGCGAGCAGTACTTC. This encodes CASSLVLGGEQYF.

This rearrangement joins TRBV9 to TRBJ2-3, with 8 bases lining up with TRBD1. Per germline, CDR1 SGDLS and CDR2 YYNGEE. The trim removed 4 bases at V and 0 bases at J, leaving 7 bases unmatched. The CDR3 loop spans 16 amino acids. CDR3: CASSTRTGPSTDTQYF. The CDR3 bases are TGTGCCAGCAGCACCCGGACAGGGCCTAGCACAGATACGCAGTATTTT. Supplemented by reference TRBV9 and TRBJ2-3, the full variable domain reads DSGVTQTPKHLITATGQRVTLRCSPRSGDLSVYWYQQSLDQGLQFLIQYYNGEERAKGNILERFSAQQFPDLHSELNLSSLELGDSALYFCASSTRTGPSTDTQYFGPGTRLTVL.

The CDR3 sequence: CASSQDWTSGRGETQYF. The DNA of the CDR3 is TGTGCCAGCAGCCAAGACTGGACTAGCGGGAGAGGAGAGACCCAGTACTTC. The V call is TRBV3-1 (or the pseudogene TRBV3-2), the J call TRBJ2-5; 13 bases line up with TRBD2. The CDR3 totals 17 residues. Trimming took 0 bases from V and 4 from J; bases not matched to a gene: 5. CDR1 is LGHDT, CDR2 YNNKEL, per germline (reference sequence).

The rearrangement links TRBV29-1 to TRBJ1-1, with D possibly TRBD1 on 6 matching bases. V lost 6 bases, J lost 4 bases, and 18 bases lay in between. The CDR3 is 14 amino acids. Germline V lookup: CDR1 SQVTM, CDR2 ANQGSEA. The CDR3 nucleotides read TGCAGCGTCCCCTCCGTCGGGGGGCCCACTGAAGCTTTCTTT. It is translated as CSVPSVGGPTEAFF. The full variable domain, rest sourced from reference TRBV29-1 and TRBJ1-1, is SAVISQKPSRDICQRGTSLTIQCQVDSQVTMMFWYRQQPGQSLTLIATANQGSEATYESGFVIDKFPISRPNLTFSTLTVSNMSPEDSSIYLCSVPSVGGPTEAFFGQGTRLTVV.

This chain uses TRBV2 with TRBJ2-7; 7 nucleotides align to TRBD1. The junction had 6 bases not matched to a gene; V was cut back by 4 bases and J by 3 bases. Germline V gene sequence: CDR1 SNHLY, CDR2 FYNNEI. The CDR3 has 14 residues. Here the CDR3 reads CASSATGWGYEQYF. CDR3 bases: TGTGCCAGCAGTGCGACAGGGTGGGGCTACGAGCAGTACTTC.

The chain links TRBV2 to TRBJ2-7; D may be TRBD1 (5 bases). The CDR3 sequence is 16 residues long. V was trimmed by 4 bases and J by 0 bases, leaving 16 bases between them. In germline, CDR1 is SNHLY, CDR2 FYNNEI. CDR3: CASSAELQEYSYEQYF. CDR3 DNA: TGTGCCAGCAGTGCCGAATTACAGGAATACTCCTACGAGCAGTACTTC. The entire variable domain, with the rest obtained from reference TRBV2 and TRBJ2-7, is as follows: EPEVTQTPSHQVTQMGQEVILRCVPISNHLYFYWYRQILGQKVEFLVSFYNNEISEKSEIFDDQFSVERPDGSNFTLKIRSTKLEDSAMYFCASSAELQEYSYEQYFGPGTRLTVT.

V usage is TRBV30 and J usage is TRBJ1-5; D is possibly TRBD1 (5 bases). The V gene's germline CDR1 is GTSNPN and CDR2 SVGIG (reference sequence). Trimming stripped 5 bases from V and 6 bases from J, with 14 bases between. CDR3 length equals 13 residues. CDR3 region: CAWGERGGQPQHF. CDR3 DNA: TGTGCCTGGGGGGAGAGGGGAGGTCAGCCCCAGCATTTT. Filled out from reference TRBV30 and TRBJ1-5, the complete variable domain reads SQTIHQWPATLVQPVGSPLSLECTVEGTSNPNLYWYRQAAGRGLQLLFYSVGIGQISSEVPQNLSASRPQDRQFILSSKKLLLSDSGFYLCAWGERGGQPQHFGDGTRLSIL.

The CDR3 is CASSSAGGPDTQYF. CDR3 in DNA: TGCGCCAGCAGCTCAGCGGGGGGGCCAGATACGCAGTATTTT. The V gene is TRBV5-1, the J gene TRBJ2-3; 10 positions agree with TRBD2. In germline, CDR1 is SGHRS, CDR2 YFSETQ. V gave up 3 bases and J gave up 4 bases; unmatched junction bases: 2. The CDR3 runs 14 residues.